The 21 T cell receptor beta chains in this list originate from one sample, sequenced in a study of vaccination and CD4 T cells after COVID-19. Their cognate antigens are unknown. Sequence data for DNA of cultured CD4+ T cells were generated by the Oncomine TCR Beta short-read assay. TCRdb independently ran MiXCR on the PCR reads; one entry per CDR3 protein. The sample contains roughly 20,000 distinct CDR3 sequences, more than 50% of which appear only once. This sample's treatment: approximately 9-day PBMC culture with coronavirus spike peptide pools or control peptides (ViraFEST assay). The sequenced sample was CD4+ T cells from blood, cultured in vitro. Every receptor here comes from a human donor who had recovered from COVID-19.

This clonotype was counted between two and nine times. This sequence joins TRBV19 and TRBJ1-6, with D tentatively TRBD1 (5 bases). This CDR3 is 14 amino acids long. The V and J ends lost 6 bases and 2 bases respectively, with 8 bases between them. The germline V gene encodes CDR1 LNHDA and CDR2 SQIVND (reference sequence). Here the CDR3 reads CASRGRPYNSPLHF. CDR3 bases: TGTGCCAGTAGGGGACGGCCCTATAATTCACCCCTCCACTTT.

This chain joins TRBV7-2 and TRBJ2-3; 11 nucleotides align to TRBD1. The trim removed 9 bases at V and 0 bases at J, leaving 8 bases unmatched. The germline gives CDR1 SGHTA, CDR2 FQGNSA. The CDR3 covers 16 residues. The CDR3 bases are TGTGCCAGTTCCGGGACAGGGGGTTGGAGCACAGATACGCAGTATTTT. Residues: CASSGTGGWSTDTQYF. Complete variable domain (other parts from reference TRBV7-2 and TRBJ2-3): GAGVSQSPSNKVTEKGKDVELRCDPISGHTALYWYRQSLGQGLEFLIYFQGNSAPDKSGLPSDRFSAERTGGSVSTLTIQRTQQEDSAVYLCASSGTGGWSTDTQYFGPGTRLTVL.

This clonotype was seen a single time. As DNA, the CDR3 is TGTGCCAGCAGCTATGACAGGGAGAGCTATGGCTACACCTTC. Amino acids: CASSYDRESYGYTF. V gene TRBV5-4 combines with J gene TRBJ1-2; TRBD1 aligns across 7 bases. V shed 3 bases and J 4 bases; nucleotides not matched to a gene: 6. Germline CDR1 and CDR2: SGHNT and YYREEE (reference sequence). The CDR3 consists of 14 residues.

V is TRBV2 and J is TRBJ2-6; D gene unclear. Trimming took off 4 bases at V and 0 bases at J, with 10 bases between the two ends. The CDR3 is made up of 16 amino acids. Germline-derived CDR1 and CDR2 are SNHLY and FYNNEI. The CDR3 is CASSVAGPSGANVLTF. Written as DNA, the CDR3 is TGTGCCAGCAGTGTGGCTGGCCCCTCTGGGGCCAACGTCCTGACTTTC.

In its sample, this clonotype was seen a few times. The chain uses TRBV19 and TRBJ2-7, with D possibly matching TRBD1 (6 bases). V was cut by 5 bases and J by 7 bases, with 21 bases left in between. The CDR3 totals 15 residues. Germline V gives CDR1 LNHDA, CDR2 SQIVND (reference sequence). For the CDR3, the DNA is TGTGCCAGTAGTGGGCCGGGGCAGGGGAGAGAAGAGCAGTACTTC. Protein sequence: CASSGPGQGREEQYF.

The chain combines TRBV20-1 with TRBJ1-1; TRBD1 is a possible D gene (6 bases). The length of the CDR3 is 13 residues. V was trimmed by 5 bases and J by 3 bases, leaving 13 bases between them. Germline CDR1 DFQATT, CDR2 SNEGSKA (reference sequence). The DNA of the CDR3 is TGCAGTGCTGGGGGGCCCCGGGACACTGAAGCTTTCTTT. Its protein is CSAGGPRDTEAFF.

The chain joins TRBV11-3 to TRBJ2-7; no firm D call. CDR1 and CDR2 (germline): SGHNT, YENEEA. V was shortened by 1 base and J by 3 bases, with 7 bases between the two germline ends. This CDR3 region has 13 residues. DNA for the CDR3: TGTGCCAGCAGCTTAGGACACGGCTACGAGCAGTACTTC. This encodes CASSLGHGYEQYF.

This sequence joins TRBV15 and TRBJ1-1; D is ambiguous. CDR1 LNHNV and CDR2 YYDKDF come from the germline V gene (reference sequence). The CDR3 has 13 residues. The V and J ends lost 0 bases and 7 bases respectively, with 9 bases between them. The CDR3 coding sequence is TGTGCCACCAGCAGAGATGGGAGTTTTGAAGCTTTCTTT. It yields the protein CATSRDGSFEAFF.

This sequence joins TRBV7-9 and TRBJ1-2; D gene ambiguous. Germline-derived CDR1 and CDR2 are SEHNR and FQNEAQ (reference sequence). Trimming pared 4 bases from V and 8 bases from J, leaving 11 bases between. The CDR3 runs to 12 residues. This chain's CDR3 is CASSSFGEGYTF. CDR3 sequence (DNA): TGTGCCAGCAGCTCCTTCGGGGAAGGCTACACCTTC.

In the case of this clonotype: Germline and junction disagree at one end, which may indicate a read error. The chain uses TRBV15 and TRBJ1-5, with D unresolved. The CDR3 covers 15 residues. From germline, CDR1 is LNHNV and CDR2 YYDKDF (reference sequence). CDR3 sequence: CATSIGRTSNQPRHF. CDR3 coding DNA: TGTGCCACCAGCATAGGGAGGACGAGCAATCAGCCCCGGCATTTT.

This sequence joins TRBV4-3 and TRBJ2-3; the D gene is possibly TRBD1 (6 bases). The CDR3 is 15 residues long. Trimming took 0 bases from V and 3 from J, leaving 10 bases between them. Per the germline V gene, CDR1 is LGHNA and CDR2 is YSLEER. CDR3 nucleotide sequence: TGCGCCAGCAGCCAAGATGGGCAGGGGACAGATACGCAGTATTTT. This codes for CASSQDGQGTDTQYF.

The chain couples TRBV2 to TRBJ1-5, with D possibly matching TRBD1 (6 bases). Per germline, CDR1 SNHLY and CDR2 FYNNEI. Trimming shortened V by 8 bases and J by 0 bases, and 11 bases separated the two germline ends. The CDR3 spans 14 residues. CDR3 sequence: CASSDSNSNQPQHF. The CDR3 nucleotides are TGTGCCAGCTCGGACAGTAATAGCAATCAGCCCCAGCATTTT.

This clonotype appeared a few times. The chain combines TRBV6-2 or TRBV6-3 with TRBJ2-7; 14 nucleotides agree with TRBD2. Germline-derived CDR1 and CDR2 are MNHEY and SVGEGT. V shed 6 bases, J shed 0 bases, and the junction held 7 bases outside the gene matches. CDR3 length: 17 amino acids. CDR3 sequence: CASSRPGLAGASYEQYF. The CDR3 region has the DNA TGTGCCAGCAGCCGCCCGGGACTAGCGGGGGCCTCCTACGAGCAGTACTTC.

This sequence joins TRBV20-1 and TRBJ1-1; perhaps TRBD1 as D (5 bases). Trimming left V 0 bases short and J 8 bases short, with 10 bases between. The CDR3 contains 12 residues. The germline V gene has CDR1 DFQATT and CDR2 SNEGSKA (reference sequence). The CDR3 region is CSARDQGTEAFF. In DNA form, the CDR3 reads TGCAGTGCTAGAGATCAAGGGACCGAAGCTTTCTTT.

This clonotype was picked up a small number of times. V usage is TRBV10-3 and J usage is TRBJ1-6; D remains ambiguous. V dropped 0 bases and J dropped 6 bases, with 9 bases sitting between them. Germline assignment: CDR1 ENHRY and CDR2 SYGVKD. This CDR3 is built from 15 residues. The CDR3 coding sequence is TGTGCCATCAGTGAGTCGACACAGCCTAATTCACCCCTCCACTTT. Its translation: CAISESTQPNSPLHF.

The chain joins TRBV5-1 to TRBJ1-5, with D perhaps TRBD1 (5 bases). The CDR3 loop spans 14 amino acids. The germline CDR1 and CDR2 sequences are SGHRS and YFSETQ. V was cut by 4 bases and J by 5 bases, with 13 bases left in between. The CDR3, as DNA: TGCGCCAGCAGCATGGGACTTGGGGATCAGCCCCAGCATTTT. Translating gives CASSMGLGDQPQHF.

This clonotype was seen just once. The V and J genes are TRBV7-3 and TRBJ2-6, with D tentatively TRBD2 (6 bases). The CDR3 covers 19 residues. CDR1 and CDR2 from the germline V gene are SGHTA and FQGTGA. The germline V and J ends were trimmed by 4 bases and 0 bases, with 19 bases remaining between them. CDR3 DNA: TGTGCCAGCAGCTCGAGCCGCCAGCGGGCCTACTCTGGGGCCAACGTCCTGACTTTC. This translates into CASSSSRQRAYSGANVLTF.

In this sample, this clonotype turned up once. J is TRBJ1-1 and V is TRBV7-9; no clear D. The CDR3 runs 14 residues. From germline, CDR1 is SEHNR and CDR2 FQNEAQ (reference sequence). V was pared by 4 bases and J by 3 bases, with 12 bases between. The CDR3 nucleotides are TGTGCCAGCAGCTGGAACAATTGGGACACTGAAGCTTTCTTT. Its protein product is CASSWNNWDTEAFF.

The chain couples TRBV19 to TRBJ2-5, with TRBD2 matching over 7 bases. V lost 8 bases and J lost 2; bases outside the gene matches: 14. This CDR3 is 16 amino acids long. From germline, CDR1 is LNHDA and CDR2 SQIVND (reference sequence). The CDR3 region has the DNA TGTGCCAGTCAAGCGGGGCGGGGAGCTTTTCAAGAGACCCAGTACTTC. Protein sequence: CASQAGRGAFQETQYF. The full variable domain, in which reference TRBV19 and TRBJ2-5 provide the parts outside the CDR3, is DGGITQSPKYLFRKEGQNVTLSCEQNLNHDAMYWYRQDPGQGLRLIYYSQIVNDFQKGDIAEGYSVSREKKESFPLTVTSAQKNPTAFYLCASQAGRGAFQETQYFGPGTRLLVL.

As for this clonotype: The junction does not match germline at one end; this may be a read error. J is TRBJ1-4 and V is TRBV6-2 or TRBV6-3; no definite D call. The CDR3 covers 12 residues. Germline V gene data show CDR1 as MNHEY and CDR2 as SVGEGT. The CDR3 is CASSYAGEKLLF. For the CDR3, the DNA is TGTGCCAGCAGTTATGCGGGTGAAAAACTGCTTTTT.

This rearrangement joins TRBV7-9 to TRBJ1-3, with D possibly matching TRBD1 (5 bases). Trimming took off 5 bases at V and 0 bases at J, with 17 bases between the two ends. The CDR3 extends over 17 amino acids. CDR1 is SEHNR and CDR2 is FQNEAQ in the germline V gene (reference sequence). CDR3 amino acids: CASSPRLGAHSGNTIYF. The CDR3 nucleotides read TGTGCCAGCAGCCCTAGACTAGGGGCTCACTCTGGAAACACCATATATTTT.